Below, 14 T cell receptor beta chains from the same sample are listed, as sequenced in a study of CD8+ T cells in alopecia areata. TCR sequencing used cDNA made by reverse transcription of extracted RNA. TCRdb's copy holds only in-frame clones and misses some; the assay was immunoSEQ multiplex PCR. The table records around 150,000 clones, approximately 60% of them present only once. The sequenced material came from CD8+ T cells sorted from blood. The receptors derive from a human donor in good health.

The CDR3 sequence is CASSHPGASDTQYF. In DNA form, the CDR3 reads TGCGCCAGCAGCCACCCTGGGGCATCGGATACGCAGTATTTT. This chain links TRBV4-1 with TRBJ2-3; D is possibly TRBD1 (5 bases). The CDR3 contains 14 residues. The V end was cut by 3 bases, the J end by 6 bases, with 13 bases between. Germline assignment: CDR1 MGHRA and CDR2 YSYEKL.

CDR3 amino acids: CASSSRTSGSHEQYF. The CDR3 nucleotides are TGTGCCAGCAGTTCAAGGACTAGCGGGAGCCACGAGCAGTACTTC. The chain carries TRBV27 and TRBJ2-7; 13 positions match TRBD2. The CDR3 loop spans 15 amino acids. Germline V gene sequence: CDR1 MNHEY, CDR2 SMNVEV (reference sequence). With 4 bases clipped from V and 5 bases from J, the junction kept 5 bases outside the gene matches.

The rearrangement joins TRBV6-5 to TRBJ2-1; 12 bases map to TRBD2. The ends lost 5 bases at V and 4 bases at J; junction bases unmatched: 3. Germline-derived CDR1 and CDR2 are MNHEY and SVGAGI. The CDR3 extends over 15 amino acids. The DNA for the CDR3 is TGTGCCAGCAGTGCTAGCGGGAGGGGGTACAATGAGCAGTTCTTC. This encodes CASSASGRGYNEQFF.

This clone has a single count. V and J are TRBV19 and TRBJ1-2; TRBD1 is a possible D gene (6 bases). V lost 10 bases and J lost 4, with 19 bases in between. This CDR3 spans 14 amino acids. CDR1 and CDR2 from the germline V gene are LNHDA and SQIVND (reference sequence). The CDR3 DNA reads as TGTGCCACCAGCGTCGGGGGCGCTGCCTATGGCTACACCTTC. Protein product: CATSVGGAAYGYTF.

This chain links TRBV7-2 with TRBJ2-1; no clear D gene. The V and J ends lost 5 bases and 9 bases respectively, with 8 bases between them. Germline V gives CDR1 SGHTA, CDR2 FQGNSA. There are 11 residues in the CDR3. The CDR3, as DNA: TGTGCCAGCAGCCAGGAAGGTGAGCAGTTCTTC. It is translated as CASSQEGEQFF.

The chain has TRBV4-2 and TRBJ2-5, with 7 bases fitting TRBD2. CDR3 size: 15 residues. The junction had 8 bases not matched to a gene; V was cut back by 0 bases and J by 7 bases. Germline assignment: CDR1 LGHNA and CDR2 YNFKEQ. CDR3 in DNA: TGTGCCAGCAGCCAAGAGGCACTAGCGATGGGGACCCAGTACTTC. This gives the protein CASSQEALAMGTQYF.

The rearrangement joins TRBV29-1 to TRBJ2-1, with TRBD1 matching over 8 bases. Germline V lookup: CDR1 SQVTM, CDR2 ANQGSEA. V was pared by 7 bases and J by 3 bases, with 8 bases of the junction left unmatched. CDR3 size: 14 residues. CDR3 residues: CSAGRTGFYNEQFF. The CDR3 DNA reads as TGCAGCGCTGGTCGGACAGGGTTCTACAATGAGCAGTTCTTC.

The chain combines TRBV4-2 with TRBJ2-1; TRBD2 matches 8 bases. Germline V CDR1 and CDR2: LGHNA, YNFKEQ. The CDR3 totals 17 residues. Losses at the gene ends were 0 bases for V and 4 bases for J; bases not matched to a gene: 8. Written as DNA, the CDR3 is TGTGCCAGCAGCCAAGATGGAGGTAGCGGGATATACAATGAGCAGTTCTTC. Its protein product is CASSQDGGSGIYNEQFF.

The rearrangement uses TRBV19 and TRBJ2-7, with 8 bases that match TRBD1. This CDR3 region has 14 residues. V lost 10 bases to trimming and J lost 2 bases; unmatched junction nucleotides: 10. Germline CDR1 is LNHDA and CDR2 is SQIVND (reference sequence). As DNA, the CDR3 is TGTGCCACCTCCCGGGTGACAGGGGCCTACGAGCAGTACTTC. It codes for CATSRVTGAYEQYF.

This clone showed up just a few times. This chain links TRBV29-1 with TRBJ1-2, with D perhaps matching TRBD1 (5 bases). From germline, CDR1 is SQVTM and CDR2 ANQGSEA. The length of the CDR3 is 15 residues. Trimming removed 6 bases at V and 7 bases at J, with 24 bases between. The DNA of the CDR3 is TGCAGCGTCGCTCACACTAGTTCAGGGAAGTCTGGCTACACCTTC. Translating gives CSVAHTSSGKSGYTF.

The chain combines TRBV4-1 with TRBJ2-7; D perhaps matches TRBD2 (5 bases). This CDR3 spans 16 amino acids. The germline CDR1 and CDR2 sequences are MGHRA and YSYEKL. V was shortened by 1 base and J by 2 bases, with 15 bases between the two germline ends. DNA for the CDR3: TGCGCCAGCAGCCAAGGGGAGTGGAGTCCCACCTACGAGCAGTACTTC. Translated: CASSQGEWSPTYEQYF.

The rearrangement joins TRBV9 to TRBJ1-5, with D possibly being TRBD1 (6 bases). CDR1 SGDLS and CDR2 YYNGEE come from the germline V gene. The CDR3 has 14 residues. The V and J ends lost 4 bases and 7 bases respectively, with 15 bases between them. CDR3 sequence: CASSSGAGVQPQHF. The CDR3 DNA follows: TGTGCCAGCAGCTCAGGCGCAGGGGTACAGCCCCAGCATTTT.

The genes are TRBV5-6 and TRBJ1-1; D uncertain. The germline V gene encodes CDR1 SGHDT and CDR2 YYEEEE. Trimming took 4 bases from V and 0 from J, leaving 10 bases between them. The CDR3 contains 14 residues. CDR3 bases: TGTGCCAGCAGCCCGGGAGTGATGAACACTGAAGCTTTCTTT. Protein product: CASSPGVMNTEAFF.

The chain carries TRBV4-2 and TRBJ1-2; 7 bases align to TRBD1. Germline trimming cut 0 bases from V and 8 bases from J; bases unmatched to any gene: 9. Germline loops: CDR1 LGHNA, CDR2 YNFKEQ. The CDR3 consists of 15 residues. CDR3 nucleotide sequence: TGTGCCAGCAGCCAAGACCGGACAGGCTCCGTCGGCTACACCTTC. This codes for CASSQDRTGSVGYTF.